Following are 23 T cell receptor beta chains from one sample sequenced in a study of T cells after somatic rescue of genetic block. Here immunoSEQ multiplex PCR was the method, and the copy in TCRdb shows in-frame clones only, minus some. The top ten hold over 1.1% of the sample, which has fewer than 150,000 clones, around nine tenths seen once. The sequencing sample was made of peripheral blood mononuclear cells (PBMCs). The source is a woman in her late teens or twenties.

The rearrangement joins TRBV4-2 to TRBJ2-3, with TRBD2 matching over 9 bases. Unmatched junction bases numbered 6, after V lost 1 base and J lost 4 bases. The CDR3 is 16 amino acids. From germline, CDR1 is LGHNA and CDR2 YNFKEQ. The CDR3 loop is CASSQGRGGRSDTQYF. In DNA, the CDR3 is TGTGCCAGCAGCCAAGGGCGGGGGGGCCGTTCAGATACGCAGTATTTT.

The J gene is TRBJ1-2, the V gene TRBV27; 7 bases line up with TRBD1. This CDR3 is built from 13 residues. CDR1 is MNHEY, CDR2 SMNVEV, per germline (reference sequence). V gave up 6 bases and J gave up 4 bases; unmatched junction bases: 5. The CDR3: CASSRDRVYGYTF. The CDR3 DNA reads TGTGCCAGCAGCCGCGACAGGGTCTATGGCTACACCTTC.

The chain uses TRBV9 and TRBJ2-4, with D perhaps matching TRBD1 or TRBD2 (5 bases each). The CDR3 is made up of 16 amino acids. Per germline, CDR1 SGDLS and CDR2 YYNGEE. Trimming took 7 bases from V and 0 from J, leaving 17 bases between them. The CDR3 region has the DNA TGTGCCAGCGCCCGGGACGGATCGACAGCCAAAAACATTCAGTACTTC. Its translation is CASARDGSTAKNIQYF.

V is TRBV7-2 and J is TRBJ1-1; TRBD1 agrees at 7 bases. V gave up 6 bases and J gave up 8 bases; unmatched junction bases: 12. CDR3 length equals 14 residues. From germline, CDR1 is SGHTA and CDR2 FQGNSA. The CDR3 nucleotides read TGTGCCAGCAGGCGGGACAGTTGGTCCGCGGAAGCTTTCTTT. This gives the protein CASRRDSWSAEAFF.

V usage is TRBV28 and J usage is TRBJ1-2, with TRBD1 matching over 7 bases. V was clipped by 3 bases and J by 8 bases; unmatched bases: 9. The CDR3 runs to 14 residues. From germline, CDR1 is MDHEN and CDR2 SYDVKM. CDR3 sequence (DNA): TGTGCCAGCAGTTTGGTGGGACAGAGTTTCGGCTACACCTTC. Residues: CASSLVGQSFGYTF.

The V and J genes are TRBV2 and TRBJ2-3, with 9 bases identical to TRBD2. The V and J ends lost 8 bases and 2 bases, in that order; junction bases with no gene match: 5. Germline assignment: CDR1 SNHLY and CDR2 FYNNEI. The CDR3 runs 14 residues. The CDR3 region is CASPSGVNTDTQYF. CDR3 bases: TGTGCCAGCCCTAGCGGGGTGAACACAGATACGCAGTATTTT.

Here the CDR3 reads CASSLEDSTGELFF. The CDR3 DNA reads as TGCGCCAGCAGCTTGGAGGATAGCACCGGGGAGCTGTTTTTT. The chain recombines TRBV5-1 with TRBJ2-2, with unresolved D. The CDR3 has 14 residues. Trimming shortened V by 0 bases and J by 4 bases, and 7 bases separated the two germline ends. In germline, CDR1 is SGHRS, CDR2 YFSETQ. Full variable domain (rest looked up from reference TRBV5-1 and TRBJ2-2): KAGVTQTPRYLIKTRGQQVTLSCSPISGHRSVSWYQQTPGQGLQFLFEYFSETQRNKGNFPGRFSGRQFSNSRSEMNVSTLELGDSALYLCASSLEDSTGELFFGEGSRLTVL.

This clone was counted once. The chain uses TRBV9 and TRBJ2-6; TRBD1 matches 9 bases. The CDR3 totals 17 residues. Trimming took 0 bases from V and 2 from J; bases not matched to a gene: 3. Germline CDR1 reads SGDLS; CDR2 reads YYNGEE. CDR3 DNA sequence: TGTGCCAGCAGCGTAGGGGACAGGGTGGCTGGGGCCAACGTCCTGACTTTC. It specifies CASSVGDRVAGANVLTF.

The chain carries TRBV19 and TRBJ1-1; D perhaps matches TRBD1 (6 bases). The CDR3 consists of 14 residues. V was cut by 5 bases and J by 1 base, with 11 bases left in between. CDR1 and CDR2 from the germline V gene are LNHDA and SQIVND (reference sequence). The CDR3 region is CASSPRTENTEAFF. The CDR3 DNA reads as TGTGCCAGTAGTCCCCGGACAGAGAACACTGAAGCTTTCTTT.

A single count supports this clone. The chain employs TRBV4-2 and TRBJ2-5, with TRBD2 identical over 10 bases. V shed 3 bases and J 2 bases; nucleotides not matched to a gene: 9. The CDR3 has 17 residues. Germline V gene data show CDR1 as LGHNA and CDR2 as YNFKEQ. The CDR3 sequence: CASSQRASGGQQETQYF. The CDR3 DNA reads TGTGCCAGCAGCCAGCGAGCTAGCGGGGGCCAACAAGAGACCCAGTACTTC.

This sequence joins TRBV10-3 and TRBJ1-3; 9 bases align to TRBD1. In germline, CDR1 is ENHRY, CDR2 SYGVKD. V was pared by 0 bases and J by 1 base, with 7 bases of the junction left unmatched. This CDR3 has 18 amino acids. Written as DNA, the CDR3 is TGTGCCATCAGTGAGTCGAAAGGACAGGGGAAATCTGGAAACACCATATATTTT. This codes for CAISESKGQGKSGNTIYF.

The V and J genes are TRBV11-2 and TRBJ2-5; 8 nucleotides align to TRBD2. Germline assignment: CDR1 SGHAT and CDR2 FQNNGV. V trimming: 5 bases; J trimming: 10 bases; junction bases outside the gene matches: 15. This CDR3 contains 15 residues. CDR3 residues: CASSAKGSPGGSQYF. CDR3 sequence (DNA): TGTGCCAGCAGCGCCAAGGGGTCCCCGGGAGGGAGCCAGTACTTC.

This sequence joins TRBV18 and TRBJ2-7, with 7 bases fitting TRBD1. The V gene's germline CDR1 is KGHSH and CDR2 LQKENI. V was clipped by 3 bases and J by 4 bases; unmatched bases: 9. The CDR3 contains 15 residues. CDR3: CASSPPGTDSYEQYF. The CDR3 DNA sequence: TGTGCCAGCTCACCGCCCGGGACAGATTCTTACGAGCAGTACTTC.

The chain uses TRBV19 and TRBJ2-2; D unresolved. In germline, CDR1 is LNHDA, CDR2 SQIVND (reference sequence). The CDR3 totals 15 residues. V was cut by 9 bases and J by 0 bases, with 14 bases left in between. This CDR3 reads CASRGGETNTGELFF. For the CDR3, the DNA is TGTGCCAGCCGAGGTGGCGAAACGAACACCGGGGAGCTGTTTTTT.

The chain uses TRBV4-1 and TRBJ2-5; 8 bases agree with TRBD2. V gave up 2 bases and J gave up 5 bases; unmatched junction bases: 7. This CDR3 spans 15 amino acids. Germline V gene data show CDR1 as MGHRA and CDR2 as YSYEKL. DNA of the CDR3: TGCGCCAGCAGCCAACGGGCCGGGGGGGCGGAGACCCAGTACTTC. This sequence encodes CASSQRAGGAETQYF.

The genes are TRBV7-9 and TRBJ2-7, with D perhaps matching TRBD1 (6 bases). Germline CDR1 SEHNR, CDR2 FQNEAQ (reference sequence). The V and J ends lost 5 bases and 0 bases respectively, with 14 bases between them. The CDR3 loop spans 15 amino acids. CDR3 sequence (DNA): TGTGCCAGCAGCCCGCAGGGACAAAGCTCCTACGAGCAGTACTTC. Translation gives CASSPQGQSSYEQYF.

The J gene is TRBJ2-7, the V gene TRBV30; TRBD1 agrees at 7 bases. V dropped 1 base and J dropped 3; count of bases not matched to a gene: 12. The CDR3 is made up of 16 amino acids. The germline gives CDR1 GTSNPN, CDR2 SVGIG (reference sequence). The CDR3: CAWSAPGTVSVYEQYF. Here the CDR3 DNA reads TGTGCCTGGAGTGCACCCGGGACAGTCTCAGTCTACGAGCAGTACTTC.

This chain links TRBV2 with TRBJ2-7; 9 bases map to TRBD1. Germline CDR1 is SNHLY and CDR2 is FYNNEI. The CDR3 runs 16 residues. The J segment lost 3 bases and the V segment lost 4 bases, leaving 10 bases of the junction unmatched. The CDR3: CASSGPGQGKIYEQYF. The DNA for the CDR3 is TGTGCCAGCAGTGGCCCAGGACAGGGGAAAATCTACGAGCAGTACTTC.

This chain links TRBV12-5 with TRBJ2-7; D gene uncertain. Germline lookup yields CDR1 LGHNT and CDR2 FRNRAP. The germline V and J ends were trimmed by 7 bases and 2 bases, with 9 bases remaining between them. This CDR3 comprises 12 residues. The chain's CDR3 is CASAPTPYEQYF. The CDR3 coding sequence is TGTGCTAGTGCCCCCACCCCCTACGAGCAGTACTTC.

The chain carries TRBV5-1 and TRBJ2-3; possible D gene TRBD2, 8 bases. V was trimmed by 0 bases and J by 1 base, leaving 18 bases between them. Germline V gene lookup returns CDR1 SGHRS and CDR2 YFSETQ. The CDR3 loop spans 18 amino acids. CDR3 amino acids: CASSLASGGGSGTDTQYF. CDR3 nucleotides: TGCGCCAGCAGCTTGGCCTCGGGAGGGGGCAGTGGCACAGATACGCAGTATTTT. Drawing the rest from reference TRBV5-1 and TRBJ2-3, the complete variable domain is KAGVTQTPRYLIKTRGQQVTLSCSPISGHRSVSWYQQTPGQGLQFLFEYFSETQRNKGNFPGRFSGRQFSNSRSEMNVSTLELGDSALYLCASSLASGGGSGTDTQYFGPGTRLTVL.

V is TRBV7-2 and J is TRBJ1-2; D call uncertain. This CDR3 spans 14 amino acids. V was clipped by 6 bases and J by 8 bases, with 19 bases between them. Germline CDR1 reads SGHTA; CDR2 reads FQGNSA. The CDR3 sequence: CASRDSVGSRGYTF. In DNA form, the CDR3 reads TGTGCCAGCAGAGATTCAGTTGGGTCTCGAGGCTACACCTTC.

The rearrangement uses TRBV5-4 and TRBJ2-2, with 9 bases lining up with TRBD1. Germline CDR1 is SGHNT and CDR2 is YYREEE (reference sequence). The CDR3 spans 16 residues. The V and J ends lost 4 bases and 4 bases, in that order; junction bases with no gene match: 8. Here the CDR3 reads CASSPVGQGSTGELFF. Written as DNA, the CDR3 is TGTGCCAGCAGCCCGGTGGGACAGGGAAGCACCGGGGAGCTGTTTTTT.

The chain uses TRBV27 and TRBJ1-4, with 7 bases that match TRBD1. CDR1 is MNHEY, CDR2 SMNVEV, per germline (reference sequence). The CDR3 contains 14 residues. V was clipped by 5 bases and J by 8 bases; unmatched bases: 8. The CDR3 nucleotides are TGTGCCAGCAGTCTGACAGGGAGAGTAGAAAAACTGTTTTTT. Translation: CASSLTGRVEKLFF.